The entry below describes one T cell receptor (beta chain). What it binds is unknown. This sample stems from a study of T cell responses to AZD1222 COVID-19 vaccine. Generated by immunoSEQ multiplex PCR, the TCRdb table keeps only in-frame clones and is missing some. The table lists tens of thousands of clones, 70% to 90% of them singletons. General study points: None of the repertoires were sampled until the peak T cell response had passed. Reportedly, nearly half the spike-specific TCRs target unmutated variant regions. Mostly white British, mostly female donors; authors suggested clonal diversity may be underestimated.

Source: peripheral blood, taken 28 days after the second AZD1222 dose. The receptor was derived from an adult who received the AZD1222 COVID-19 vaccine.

The CDR3 sequence is CASSLVRVGADTQYF. The CDR3 region has the DNA TGTGCCAGCAGCTTAGTCAGGGTGGGCGCAGATACGCAGTATTTT. This chain connects TRBV7-9 to TRBJ2-3; tentatively, D is TRBD1 (5 bases). V was pared by 1 base and J by 4 bases, with 12 bases between. The CDR3 contains 15 residues. In germline, CDR1 is SEHNR, CDR2 FQNEAQ (reference sequence).